This TCR beta chain is from a study of T cell changes during pregnancy in multiple sclerosis. TCRdb's table, derived via immunoSEQ multiplex PCR, lists solely in-frame clones and lacks some. Of around 55,000 clones detected, 85% to 90% appear once; the ten largest clones hold 0.58%. This CDR3 contains 19 residues. Germline-derived CDR1 and CDR2 are SGDLS and YYNGEE. With 0 bases clipped from V and 0 bases from J, the junction kept 9 bases outside the gene matches. The clonotype originates from a female donor with multiple sclerosis, enrolled in a pregnancy study. The chain combines TRBV9 with TRBJ2-1, with 10 bases lining up with TRBD1. Sequencing was performed on CD4+ T cells from peripheral blood mononuclear cells, taken in the first trimester of pregnancy. The DNA of the CDR3 is TGTGCCAGCAGCGTAGTCGGACAGGGGGTTGGGAGCTCCTACAATGAGCAGTTCTTC. Its protein product is CASSVVGQGVGSSYNEQFF.